This TCR beta chain was captured by sequencing in a study of spatial heterogeneity in lung cancer. Germline CDR1 reads SQVTM; CDR2 reads ANQGSEA. Trimming removed 6 bases at V and 0 bases at J, with 9 bases between. The CDR3 extends over 13 amino acids. The presence of a unique molecular identifier marked each TCR cDNA molecule. TCRdb re-called the 5' RACE reads through MiXCR, storing one row per CDR3 protein. Altogether about 3,500 distinct CDR3 sequences are present, 2.5% to 3% being singletons, with the ten largest covering about 12%. This clonotype is labeled as medium-sized. Time point defined: sample taken at primary tumor resection. Unsorted tumor, nontumor lung tissue or cryopreserved PBMC supplied the whole RNA.

The receptor's source is a female donor with early-stage non-small cell lung cancer. This sample comprised normal lung tissue next to the tumor, obtained at surgery. V usage is TRBV29-1 and J usage is TRBJ1-3; a possible D gene is TRBD1 (6 bases). The CDR3 bases are TGCAGCGTGTGGACAGACTCTGGAAACACCATATATTTT. Translation: CSVWTDSGNTIYF.